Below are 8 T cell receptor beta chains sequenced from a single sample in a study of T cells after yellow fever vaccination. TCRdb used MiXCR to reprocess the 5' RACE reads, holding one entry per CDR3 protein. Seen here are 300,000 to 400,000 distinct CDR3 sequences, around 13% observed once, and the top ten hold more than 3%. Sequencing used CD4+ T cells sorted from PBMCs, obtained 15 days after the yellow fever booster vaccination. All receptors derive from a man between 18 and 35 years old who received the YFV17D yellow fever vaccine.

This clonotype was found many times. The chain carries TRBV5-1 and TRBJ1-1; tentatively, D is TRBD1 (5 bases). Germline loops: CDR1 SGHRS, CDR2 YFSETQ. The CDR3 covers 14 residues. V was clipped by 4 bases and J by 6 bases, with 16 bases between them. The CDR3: CASSEQTGLAEAFF. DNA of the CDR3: TGCGCCAGCAGCGAACAAACAGGATTGGCTGAAGCTTTCTTT.

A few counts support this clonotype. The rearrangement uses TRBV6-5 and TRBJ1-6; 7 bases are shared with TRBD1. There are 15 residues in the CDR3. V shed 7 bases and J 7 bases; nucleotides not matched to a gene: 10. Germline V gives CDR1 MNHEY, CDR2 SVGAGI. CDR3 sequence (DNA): TGTGCCAGCAACCCCTCAAGGGGGCGGAATTCACCCCTCCACTTT. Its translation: CASNPSRGRNSPLHF.

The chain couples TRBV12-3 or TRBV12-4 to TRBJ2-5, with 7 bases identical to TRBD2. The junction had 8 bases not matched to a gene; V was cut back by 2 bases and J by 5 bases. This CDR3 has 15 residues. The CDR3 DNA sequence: TGTGCCAGCAGTTTAAACTATCTGGGAGGGGAGACCCAGTACTTC. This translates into CASSLNYLGGETQYF.

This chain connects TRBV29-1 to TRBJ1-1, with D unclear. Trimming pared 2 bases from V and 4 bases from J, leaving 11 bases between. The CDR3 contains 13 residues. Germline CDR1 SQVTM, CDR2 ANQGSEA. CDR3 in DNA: TGCAGCGTTGAACCAGGTCCGGGCACTGAAGCTTTCTTT. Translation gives CSVEPGPGTEAFF.

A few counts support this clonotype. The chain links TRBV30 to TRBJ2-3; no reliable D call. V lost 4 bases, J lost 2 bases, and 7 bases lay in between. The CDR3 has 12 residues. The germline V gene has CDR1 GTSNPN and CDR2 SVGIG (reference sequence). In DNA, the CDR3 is TGTGCCTGGACCCGCGTCACAGATACGCAGTATTTT. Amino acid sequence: CAWTRVTDTQYF.

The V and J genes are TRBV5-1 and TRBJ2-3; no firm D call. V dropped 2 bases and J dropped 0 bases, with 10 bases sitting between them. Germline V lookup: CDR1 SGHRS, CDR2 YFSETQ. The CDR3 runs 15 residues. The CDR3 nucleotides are TGCGCCAGCAGCTTTGGCTCGGGCAGCACAGATACGCAGTATTTT. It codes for CASSFGSGSTDTQYF.

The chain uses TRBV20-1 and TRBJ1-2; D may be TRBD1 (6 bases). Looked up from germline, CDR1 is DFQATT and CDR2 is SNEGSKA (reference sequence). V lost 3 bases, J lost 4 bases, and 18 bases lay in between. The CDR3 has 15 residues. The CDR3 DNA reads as TGCAGTGCTAGTGGGTCGGGGGGCGACGGCTATGGCTACACCTTC. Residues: CSASGSGGDGYGYTF.

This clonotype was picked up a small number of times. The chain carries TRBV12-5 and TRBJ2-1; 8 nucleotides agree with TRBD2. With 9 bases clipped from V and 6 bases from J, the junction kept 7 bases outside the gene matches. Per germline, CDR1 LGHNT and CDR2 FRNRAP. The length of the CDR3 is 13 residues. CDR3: CASYREGLNEQFF. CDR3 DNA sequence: TGTGCTAGCTATCGGGAGGGGCTCAATGAGCAGTTCTTC.